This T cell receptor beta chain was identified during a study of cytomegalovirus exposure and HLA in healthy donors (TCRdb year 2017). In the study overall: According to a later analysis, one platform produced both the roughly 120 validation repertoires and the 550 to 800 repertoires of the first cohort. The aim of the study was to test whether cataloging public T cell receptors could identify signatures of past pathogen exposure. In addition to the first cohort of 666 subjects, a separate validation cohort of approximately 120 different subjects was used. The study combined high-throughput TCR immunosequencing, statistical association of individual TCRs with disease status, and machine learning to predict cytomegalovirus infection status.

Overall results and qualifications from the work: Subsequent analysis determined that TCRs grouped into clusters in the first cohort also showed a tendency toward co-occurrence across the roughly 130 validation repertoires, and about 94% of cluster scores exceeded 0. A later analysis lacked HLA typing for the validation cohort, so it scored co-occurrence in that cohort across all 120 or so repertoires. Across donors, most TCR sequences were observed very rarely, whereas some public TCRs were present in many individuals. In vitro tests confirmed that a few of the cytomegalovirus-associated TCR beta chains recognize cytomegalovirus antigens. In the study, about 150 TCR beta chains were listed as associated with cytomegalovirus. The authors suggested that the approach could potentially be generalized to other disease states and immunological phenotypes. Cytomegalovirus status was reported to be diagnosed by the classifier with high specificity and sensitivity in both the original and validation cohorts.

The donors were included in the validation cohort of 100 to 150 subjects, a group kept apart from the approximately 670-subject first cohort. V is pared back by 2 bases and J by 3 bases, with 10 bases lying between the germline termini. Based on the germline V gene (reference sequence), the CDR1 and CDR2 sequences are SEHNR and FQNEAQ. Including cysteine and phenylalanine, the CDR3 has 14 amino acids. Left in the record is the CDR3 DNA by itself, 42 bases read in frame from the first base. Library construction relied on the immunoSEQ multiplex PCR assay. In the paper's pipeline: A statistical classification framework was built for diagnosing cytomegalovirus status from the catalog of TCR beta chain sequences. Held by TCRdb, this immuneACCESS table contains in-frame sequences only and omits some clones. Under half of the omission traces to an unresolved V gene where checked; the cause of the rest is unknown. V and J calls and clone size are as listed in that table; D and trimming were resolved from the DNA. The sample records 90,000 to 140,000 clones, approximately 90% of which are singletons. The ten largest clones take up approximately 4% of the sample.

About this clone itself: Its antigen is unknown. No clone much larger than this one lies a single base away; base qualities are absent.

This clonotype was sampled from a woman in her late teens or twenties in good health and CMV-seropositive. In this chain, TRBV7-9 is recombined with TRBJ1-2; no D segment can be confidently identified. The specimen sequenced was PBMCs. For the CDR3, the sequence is CASSLNLGDYGYTF. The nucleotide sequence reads TGTGCCAGCAGCTTAAATCTAGGTGACTATGGCTACACCTTC.